A single sample gave rise to the 32 T cell receptor beta chains below, sequenced in a study of blood T cell dynamics during melanoma immunotherapy. Time point: week 3, after first cycle of checkpoint inhibitor. Sequenced by immunoSEQ multiplex PCR; TCRdb stores in-frame clones only, minus some. The data hold about 14,000 clones, with 75% to 90% observed a single time. Sequenced material: blood, taken from a patient treated with checkpoint blockade. These receptors were collected from a human donor with melanoma.

This rearrangement joins TRBV7-3 to TRBJ2-5; either TRBD1 or TRBD2 may fit D (5 bases each). Germline-derived CDR1 and CDR2 are SGHTA and FQGTGA. V gave up 5 bases and J gave up 6 bases, with 13 bases separating them. There are 13 residues in the CDR3. The CDR3 bases are TGTGCCAGCAGCAGAGGGGTGGGAAAGACCCAGTACTTC. Residues: CASSRGVGKTQYF.

Here the CDR3 reads CASSKPGLAGGPSTGELFF. The CDR3 DNA reads as TGTGCCAGCAGCAAGCCGGGACTAGCGGGAGGGCCCAGCACCGGGGAGCTGTTTTTT. The rearrangement uses TRBV5-6 and TRBJ2-2; 16 bases are shared with TRBD2. The CDR3 consists of 19 residues. The J segment lost 4 bases and the V segment lost 4 bases, leaving 10 bases of the junction unmatched. The germline V gene encodes CDR1 SGHDT and CDR2 YYEEEE.

The chain couples TRBV27 to TRBJ1-1; D is perhaps TRBD1 (5 bases). The CDR3 loop spans 17 amino acids. CDR1 MNHEY and CDR2 SMNVEV come from the germline V gene (reference sequence). V lost 6 bases and J 1 base, leaving 21 bases between the germline ends. CDR3 sequence: CASSPGVGRAGNTEAFF. CDR3 DNA: TGTGCCAGCAGCCCGGGGGTCGGCCGGGCAGGGAACACTGAAGCTTTCTTT.

This clone occurred a few times. The rearrangement links TRBV7-8 to TRBJ1-1; 8 nucleotides line up with TRBD1. CDR1 SGHVS and CDR2 FQNEAQ come from the germline V gene. The CDR3 totals 14 residues. Trimming removed 6 bases from V and 7 bases from J; junction bases left unmatched: 10. The CDR3 reads CASSSQGQGGEAFF. CDR3 DNA: TGTGCCAGCAGTTCCCAAGGACAGGGTGGTGAAGCTTTCTTT.

The chain employs TRBV5-1 and TRBJ1-6; perhaps TRBD1 as D (5 bases). CDR1 is SGHRS, CDR2 YFSETQ, per germline. The CDR3 sequence is 14 residues long. Trimming removed 5 bases at V and 7 bases at J, with 13 bases between. CDR3 loop: CASREGRENSPLHF. The CDR3 coding sequence is TGCGCCAGCAGGGAGGGACGAGAGAATTCACCCCTCCACTTT.

This clone came up once. One end of the junction varies from germline; a read error may be responsible. The chain couples TRBV7-7 to TRBJ2-2; D not resolved. Germline V lookup: CDR1 SSHAT, CDR2 FNYEAQ (reference sequence). The CDR3 contains 13 residues. This CDR3 reads CASSSSNSGELFF. For the CDR3, the DNA is TGTGCTAGCAGCTCTTCCAACTCCGGGGAGCTGTTTTTT. The full variable domain, with the rest looked up from reference TRBV7-7 and TRBJ2-2, is GAGVSQSPRYKVTKRGQDVTLRCDPISSHATLYWYQQALGQGPEFLTYFNYEAQPDKSGLPSDRFSAERPEGSISTLTIQRTEQRDSAMYRCASSSSNSGELFFGEGSRLTVL.

This chain uses TRBV11-2 with TRBJ2-1; unclear D gene. Germline CDR1 reads SGHAT; CDR2 reads FQNNGV. The ends were cut back, 2 bases at V and 1 base at J, with 12 bases in the middle. This CDR3 is 16 amino acids long. CDR3 region: CASSLRAVYSYNEQFF. For the CDR3, the DNA is TGTGCCAGCAGCTTAAGGGCTGTTTATTCCTACAATGAGCAGTTCTTC.

The V and J genes are TRBV7-2 and TRBJ1-1; D call uncertain. The V gene's germline CDR1 is SGHTA and CDR2 FQGNSA. The V end lost 3 bases, the J end lost 8 bases, and 19 bases lay between the germline ends. The CDR3 runs to 15 residues. The CDR3 DNA is TGTGCCAGCAGCTTGAATCCGGGATCAACAGCCGAAGCTTTCTTT. Its protein is CASSLNPGSTAEAFF.

The CDR3 DNA follows: TGTGCCAGCAGCTCCCTTCGACAGCCCTCTGGAAACACCATATATTTT. This gives the protein CASSSLRQPSGNTIYF. This chain uses TRBV7-3 with TRBJ1-3; D may be TRBD1 (5 bases). The germline gives CDR1 SGHTA, CDR2 FQGTGA. This CDR3 comprises 16 residues. V was clipped by 4 bases and J by 0 bases, with 13 bases between them.

This chain joins TRBV5-1 and TRBJ2-1; perhaps D is TRBD1 or TRBD2 (6 bases each). The CDR3 sequence is 17 residues long. V lost 0 bases and J lost 4, with 17 bases in between. Per germline, CDR1 SGHRS and CDR2 YFSETQ. CDR3 protein: CASSLGRGGGLYNEQFF. CDR3 nucleotides: TGCGCCAGCAGCTTGGGACGAGGGGGAGGCCTATACAATGAGCAGTTCTTC.

The chain carries TRBV30 and TRBJ2-2, with TRBD2 matching over 14 bases. V was pared by 1 base and J by 0 bases, with 4 bases of the junction left unmatched. The germline gives CDR1 GTSNPN, CDR2 SVGIG (reference sequence). The CDR3 contains 18 residues. The CDR3 protein is CAWSGTSGRQANTGELFF. DNA of the CDR3: TGTGCCTGGAGTGGGACTAGCGGGAGGCAAGCGAACACCGGGGAGCTGTTTTTT.

This chain joins TRBV2 and TRBJ2-7; D is ambiguous. CDR1 is SNHLY and CDR2 is FYNNEI in the germline V gene. The CDR3 is 12 residues long. The V end was cut by 4 bases, the J end by 6 bases, with 10 bases between. The chain's CDR3 is CASSVTQIEQYF. The CDR3 coding sequence is TGTGCCAGCAGTGTTACCCAGATCGAGCAGTACTTC.

This chain uses TRBV9 with TRBJ1-1; 7 bases are a match to TRBD1. V lost 0 bases to trimming and J lost 4 bases; unmatched junction nucleotides: 3. Germline-derived CDR1 and CDR2 are SGDLS and YYNGEE. The CDR3 loop spans 14 amino acids. The chain's CDR3 is CASSVGHRGTEAFF. CDR3 nucleotides: TGTGCCAGCAGCGTAGGACACAGGGGCACTGAAGCTTTCTTT. The variable domain in full, with the rest retrieved from reference TRBV9 and TRBJ1-1, is DSGVTQTPKHLITATGQRVTLRCSPRSGDLSVYWYQQSLDQGLQFLIQYYNGEERAKGNILERFSAQQFPDLHSELNLSSLELGDSALYFCASSVGHRGTEAFFGQGTRLTVV.

The chain employs TRBV25-1 and TRBJ2-1; possible D gene TRBD1, 6 bases. The germline V gene has CDR1 MGHDK and CDR2 SYGVNS. The CDR3 loop spans 12 amino acids. Trimming removed 6 bases at V and 8 bases at J, with 11 bases between. CDR3: CASSPGDYEQFF. Here the CDR3 DNA reads TGTGCCAGCAGCCCAGGGGATTATGAGCAGTTCTTC.

The chain uses TRBV28 and TRBJ2-7; D perhaps matches TRBD2 (5 bases). The germline V gene encodes CDR1 MDHEN and CDR2 SYDVKM. The germline V and J ends were trimmed by 10 bases and 3 bases, with 16 bases remaining between them. The CDR3 covers 13 residues. Here the CDR3 DNA reads TGTGCCACCGAAAGACCAGGAGGCTACGAGCAGTACTTC. Amino acids: CATERPGGYEQYF.

This clone showed up just a few times. This chain connects TRBV6-4 to TRBJ1-6; 11 bases line up with TRBD1. In germline, CDR1 is MRHNA, CDR2 SNTAGT. The CDR3 runs to 15 residues. With 4 bases clipped from V and 10 bases from J, the junction kept 6 bases outside the gene matches. In DNA, the CDR3 is TGTGCCAGCAGTGTAGGACAGGGGGCGGAATCACCCCTCCACTTT. Its translation is CASSVGQGAESPLHF.

The chain links TRBV5-1 to TRBJ2-2, with no clear D. Germline V gene data show CDR1 as SGHRS and CDR2 as YFSETQ. The CDR3 length is 15 residues. V shed 0 bases and J shed 7 bases, with 13 bases lying between them. CDR3 loop: CASSLGPMDGGELFF. CDR3 nucleotide sequence: TGCGCCAGCAGCTTGGGCCCCATGGATGGCGGGGAGCTGTTTTTT.

This clone was picked up one time. The rearrangement joins TRBV2 to TRBJ1-3, with 7 bases identical to TRBD1. The CDR3 is 15 amino acids. V lost 5 bases, J lost 2 bases, and 6 bases stayed unmatched. Germline values: CDR1 SNHLY, CDR2 FYNNEI. CDR3 coding DNA: TGTGCCAGCAGTATAACAGGGGCGCCTGGAAACACCATATATTTT. Its protein is CASSITGAPGNTIYF.

The chain combines TRBV4-2 with TRBJ1-5; D is perhaps TRBD1 (6 bases). Germline-derived CDR1 and CDR2 are LGHNA and YNFKEQ. The CDR3 totals 17 residues. The V and J ends lost 2 bases and 3 bases respectively, with 17 bases between them. The DNA of the CDR3 is TGTGCCAGCAGCCAATCCCTTGCCGGGGGCAACAATCAGCCCCAGCATTTT. This gives the protein CASSQSLAGGNNQPQHF.

The chain joins TRBV4-3 to TRBJ2-2, with TRBD1 as a possible D gene (5 bases). This CDR3 comprises 15 residues. CDR1 and CDR2 from the germline V gene are LGHNA and YSLEER. Trimming removed 2 bases at V and 0 bases at J, with 7 bases between. The CDR3 coding sequence is TGCGCCAGCAGCCAAACGACAGCGAACACCGGGGAGCTGTTTTTT. This codes for CASSQTTANTGELFF.

The chain employs TRBV19 and TRBJ2-5; 7 bases map to TRBD2. V gave up 1 base and J gave up 5 bases; unmatched junction bases: 1. The germline CDR1 and CDR2 sequences are LNHDA and SQIVND (reference sequence). The CDR3 contains 13 residues. The DNA for the CDR3 is TGTGCCAGTAGTATAGTGCGGGGGGAGACCCAGTACTTC. Translating gives CASSIVRGETQYF. Full variable domain (missing parts from reference TRBV19 and TRBJ2-5): DGGITQSPKYLFRKEGQNVTLSCEQNLNHDAMYWYRQDPGQGLRLIYYSQIVNDFQKGDIAEGYSVSREKKESFPLTVTSAQKNPTAFYLCASSIVRGETQYFGPGTRLLVL.

The chain uses TRBV14 and TRBJ1-5; D unclear. The V end was cut by 0 bases, the J end by 6 bases, with 15 bases between. The CDR3 is 16 residues long. CDR1 is SGHDN, CDR2 FVKESK, per germline. In nucleotides, the CDR3 is TGTGCCAGCAGCCAAGATGGGGAGGTAGGGAGTCAGCCCCAGCATTTT. Protein product: CASSQDGEVGSQPQHF. The whole variable domain, remainder taken from reference TRBV14 and TRBJ1-5, is EAGVTQFPSHSVIEKGQTVTLRCDPISGHDNLYWYRRVMGKEIKFLLHFVKESKQDESGMPNNRFLAERTGGTYSTLKVQPAELEDSGVYFCASSQDGEVGSQPQHFGDGTRLSIL.

CDR3: CASSPIGKEGDTGELFF. CDR3 nucleotide sequence: TGTGCCAGCAGCCCGATCGGGAAGGAAGGCGACACCGGGGAGCTGTTTTTT. V gene TRBV7-2 combines with J gene TRBJ2-2, with D tentatively TRBD2 (5 bases). The germline CDR1 and CDR2 sequences are SGHTA and FQGNSA. V gave up 5 bases and J gave up 3 bases, with 19 bases separating them. The CDR3 contains 17 residues.

V and J are TRBV29-1 and TRBJ2-3; D remains unclear. This CDR3 has 13 amino acids. Deletions cut 3 bases from V and 3 bases from J, with 10 bases between. Germline loops: CDR1 SQVTM, CDR2 ANQGSEA. The CDR3: CSVDGGRTDTQYF. CDR3 nucleotide sequence: TGCAGCGTTGATGGCGGCAGGACAGATACGCAGTATTTT.

The chain has TRBV18 and TRBJ2-1; TRBD2 aligns across 14 bases. Germline V gene data show CDR1 as KGHSH and CDR2 as LQKENI. Germline trimming cut 2 bases from V and 2 bases from J; bases unmatched to any gene: 5. The CDR3 spans 18 residues. CDR3 nucleotides: TGTGCCAGCTCACCAGGGACTAGCGGGAGACCCCCCTACAATGAGCAGTTCTTC. Translated: CASSPGTSGRPPYNEQFF.

As regards this clone: Germline and junction disagree at one end, which may indicate a read error. V is TRBV4-3 and J is TRBJ2-7; D assignment may be TRBD1 or TRBD2 (5 bases each). This CDR3 has 15 amino acids. CDR1 is LGHNA, CDR2 YSLEER, per germline. The CDR3 spells CVSSQDYGAGYEQYF. As DNA, the CDR3 is TGCGTCAGCAGCCAAGATTACGGGGCTGGGTACGAGCAGTACTTC.

The chain couples TRBV4-3 to TRBJ2-1, with 7 bases that match TRBD2. This CDR3 has 15 amino acids. Germline values: CDR1 LGHNA, CDR2 YSLEER. With 4 bases clipped from V and 6 bases from J, the junction kept 9 bases outside the gene matches. The CDR3 spells CASSREGAGGNEQFF. The CDR3 bases are TGCGCCAGCAGCCGGGAGGGAGCGGGTGGCAATGAGCAGTTCTTC.

The rearrangement links TRBV15 to TRBJ1-5, with 9 bases identical to TRBD1. The CDR3 totals 15 residues. CDR1 is LNHNV, CDR2 YYDKDF, per germline (reference sequence). V dropped 3 bases and J dropped 5; count of bases not matched to a gene: 5. The CDR3 nucleotides are TGTGCCACCAGCAGCGACAGGGGGTGGGATCAGCCCCAGCATTTT. Translating gives CATSSDRGWDQPQHF.

There are a few counts of this clone. The J gene is TRBJ2-7, the V gene TRBV4-1; no reliable D call. The CDR3 is 16 amino acids. Germline V gene data show CDR1 as MGHRA and CDR2 as YSYEKL. V shed 0 bases and J shed 3 bases, with 15 bases lying between them. CDR3 protein: CASSQDASAHFYEQYF. CDR3 DNA: TGCGCCAGCAGCCAAGATGCCAGCGCCCATTTCTACGAGCAGTACTTC.

This chain uses TRBV5-1 with TRBJ2-3; D not certain. The CDR3 runs 15 residues. Germline CDR1 SGHRS, CDR2 YFSETQ. V lost 1 base and J lost 3, with 12 bases in between. CDR3 region: CASSLSPSVTDTQYF. In DNA, the CDR3 is TGCGCCAGCAGCTTGTCCCCGTCGGTGACAGATACGCAGTATTTT.

This clone turned up a few times. The rearrangement uses TRBV7-9 and TRBJ2-1; D call uncertain. V lost 3 bases, J lost 0 bases, and 9 bases lay in between. CDR1 and CDR2 (germline): SEHNR, FQNEAQ (reference sequence). The CDR3 sequence is 15 residues long. CDR3 sequence reads: CASSFSESSYNEQFF. The CDR3 DNA is TGTGCCAGCAGCTTCTCGGAAAGCTCCTACAATGAGCAGTTCTTC.

This clone was seen just once. The chain carries TRBV11-3 and TRBJ2-1; 10 positions match TRBD2. CDR1 is SGHNT and CDR2 is YENEEA in the germline V gene. V was pared by 1 base and J by 6 bases, with 9 bases of the junction left unmatched. There are 17 residues in the CDR3. CDR3 coding DNA: TGTGCCAGCAGCTTAGGGCCCCTAGCGGGAGACAGCAATGAGCAGTTCTTC. Translation gives CASSLGPLAGDSNEQFF.